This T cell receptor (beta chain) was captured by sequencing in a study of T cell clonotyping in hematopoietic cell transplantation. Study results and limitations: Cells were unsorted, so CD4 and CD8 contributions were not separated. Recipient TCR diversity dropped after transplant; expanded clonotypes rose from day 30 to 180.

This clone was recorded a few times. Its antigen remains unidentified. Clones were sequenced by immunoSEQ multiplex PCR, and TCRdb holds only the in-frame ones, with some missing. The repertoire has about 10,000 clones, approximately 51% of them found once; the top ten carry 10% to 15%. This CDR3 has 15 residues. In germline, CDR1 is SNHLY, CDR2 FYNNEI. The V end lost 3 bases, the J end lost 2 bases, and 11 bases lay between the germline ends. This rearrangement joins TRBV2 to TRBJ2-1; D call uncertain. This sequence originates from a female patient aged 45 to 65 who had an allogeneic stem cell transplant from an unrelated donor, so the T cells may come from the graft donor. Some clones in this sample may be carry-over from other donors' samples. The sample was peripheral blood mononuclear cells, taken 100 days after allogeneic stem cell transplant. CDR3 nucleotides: TGTGCCAGCAGTGACAGTTTAAACCCCTACAATGAGCAGTTCTTC. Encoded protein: CASSDSLNPYNEQFF.